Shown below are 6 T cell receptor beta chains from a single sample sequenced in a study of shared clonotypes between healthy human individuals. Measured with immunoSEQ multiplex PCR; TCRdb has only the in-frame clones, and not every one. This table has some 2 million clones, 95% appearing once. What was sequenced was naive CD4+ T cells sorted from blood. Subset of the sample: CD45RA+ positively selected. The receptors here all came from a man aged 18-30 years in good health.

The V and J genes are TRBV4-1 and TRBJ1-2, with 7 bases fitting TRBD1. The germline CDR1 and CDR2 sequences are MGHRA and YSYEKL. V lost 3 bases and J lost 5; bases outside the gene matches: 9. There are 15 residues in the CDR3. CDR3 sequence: CASSHPDRVVYGYTF. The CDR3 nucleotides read TGCGCCAGCAGCCACCCCGACAGGGTAGTGTATGGCTACACCTTC.

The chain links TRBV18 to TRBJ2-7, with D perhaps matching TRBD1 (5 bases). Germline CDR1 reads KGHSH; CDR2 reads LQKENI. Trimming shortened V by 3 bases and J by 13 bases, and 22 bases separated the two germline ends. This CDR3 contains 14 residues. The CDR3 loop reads CASSPPDRGKPPYF. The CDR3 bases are TGTGCCAGCTCACCCCCAGATAGGGGAAAACCCCCATACTTC.

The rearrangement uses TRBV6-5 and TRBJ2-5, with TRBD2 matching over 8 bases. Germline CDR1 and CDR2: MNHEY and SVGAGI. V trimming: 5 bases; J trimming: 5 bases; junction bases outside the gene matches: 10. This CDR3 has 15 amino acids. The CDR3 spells CASSRPGTSQETQYF. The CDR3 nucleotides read TGTGCCAGCAGTCGTCCCGGGACTAGTCAGGAGACCCAGTACTTC.

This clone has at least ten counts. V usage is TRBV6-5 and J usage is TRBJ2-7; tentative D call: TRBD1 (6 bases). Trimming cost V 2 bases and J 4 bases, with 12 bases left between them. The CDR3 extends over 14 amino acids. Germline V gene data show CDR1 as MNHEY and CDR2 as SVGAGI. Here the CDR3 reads CASSYTDRSYEQYF. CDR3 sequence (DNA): TGTGCCAGCAGTTACACGGACAGATCTTACGAGCAGTACTTC.

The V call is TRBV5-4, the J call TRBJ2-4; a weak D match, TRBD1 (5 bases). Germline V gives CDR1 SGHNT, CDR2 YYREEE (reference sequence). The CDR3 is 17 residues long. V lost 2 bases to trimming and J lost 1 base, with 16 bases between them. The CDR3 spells CASSFSVGQGAKNIQYF. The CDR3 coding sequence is TGTGCCAGCAGCTTCTCGGTAGGGCAGGGCGCCAAAAACATTCAGTACTTC.

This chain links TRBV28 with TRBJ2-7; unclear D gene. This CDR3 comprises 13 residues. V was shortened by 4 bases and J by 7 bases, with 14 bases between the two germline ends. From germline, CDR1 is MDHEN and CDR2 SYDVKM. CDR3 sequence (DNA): TGTGCCAGCAGTTCGCCCATGGGCAGGGAGCAGTACTTC. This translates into CASSSPMGREQYF.